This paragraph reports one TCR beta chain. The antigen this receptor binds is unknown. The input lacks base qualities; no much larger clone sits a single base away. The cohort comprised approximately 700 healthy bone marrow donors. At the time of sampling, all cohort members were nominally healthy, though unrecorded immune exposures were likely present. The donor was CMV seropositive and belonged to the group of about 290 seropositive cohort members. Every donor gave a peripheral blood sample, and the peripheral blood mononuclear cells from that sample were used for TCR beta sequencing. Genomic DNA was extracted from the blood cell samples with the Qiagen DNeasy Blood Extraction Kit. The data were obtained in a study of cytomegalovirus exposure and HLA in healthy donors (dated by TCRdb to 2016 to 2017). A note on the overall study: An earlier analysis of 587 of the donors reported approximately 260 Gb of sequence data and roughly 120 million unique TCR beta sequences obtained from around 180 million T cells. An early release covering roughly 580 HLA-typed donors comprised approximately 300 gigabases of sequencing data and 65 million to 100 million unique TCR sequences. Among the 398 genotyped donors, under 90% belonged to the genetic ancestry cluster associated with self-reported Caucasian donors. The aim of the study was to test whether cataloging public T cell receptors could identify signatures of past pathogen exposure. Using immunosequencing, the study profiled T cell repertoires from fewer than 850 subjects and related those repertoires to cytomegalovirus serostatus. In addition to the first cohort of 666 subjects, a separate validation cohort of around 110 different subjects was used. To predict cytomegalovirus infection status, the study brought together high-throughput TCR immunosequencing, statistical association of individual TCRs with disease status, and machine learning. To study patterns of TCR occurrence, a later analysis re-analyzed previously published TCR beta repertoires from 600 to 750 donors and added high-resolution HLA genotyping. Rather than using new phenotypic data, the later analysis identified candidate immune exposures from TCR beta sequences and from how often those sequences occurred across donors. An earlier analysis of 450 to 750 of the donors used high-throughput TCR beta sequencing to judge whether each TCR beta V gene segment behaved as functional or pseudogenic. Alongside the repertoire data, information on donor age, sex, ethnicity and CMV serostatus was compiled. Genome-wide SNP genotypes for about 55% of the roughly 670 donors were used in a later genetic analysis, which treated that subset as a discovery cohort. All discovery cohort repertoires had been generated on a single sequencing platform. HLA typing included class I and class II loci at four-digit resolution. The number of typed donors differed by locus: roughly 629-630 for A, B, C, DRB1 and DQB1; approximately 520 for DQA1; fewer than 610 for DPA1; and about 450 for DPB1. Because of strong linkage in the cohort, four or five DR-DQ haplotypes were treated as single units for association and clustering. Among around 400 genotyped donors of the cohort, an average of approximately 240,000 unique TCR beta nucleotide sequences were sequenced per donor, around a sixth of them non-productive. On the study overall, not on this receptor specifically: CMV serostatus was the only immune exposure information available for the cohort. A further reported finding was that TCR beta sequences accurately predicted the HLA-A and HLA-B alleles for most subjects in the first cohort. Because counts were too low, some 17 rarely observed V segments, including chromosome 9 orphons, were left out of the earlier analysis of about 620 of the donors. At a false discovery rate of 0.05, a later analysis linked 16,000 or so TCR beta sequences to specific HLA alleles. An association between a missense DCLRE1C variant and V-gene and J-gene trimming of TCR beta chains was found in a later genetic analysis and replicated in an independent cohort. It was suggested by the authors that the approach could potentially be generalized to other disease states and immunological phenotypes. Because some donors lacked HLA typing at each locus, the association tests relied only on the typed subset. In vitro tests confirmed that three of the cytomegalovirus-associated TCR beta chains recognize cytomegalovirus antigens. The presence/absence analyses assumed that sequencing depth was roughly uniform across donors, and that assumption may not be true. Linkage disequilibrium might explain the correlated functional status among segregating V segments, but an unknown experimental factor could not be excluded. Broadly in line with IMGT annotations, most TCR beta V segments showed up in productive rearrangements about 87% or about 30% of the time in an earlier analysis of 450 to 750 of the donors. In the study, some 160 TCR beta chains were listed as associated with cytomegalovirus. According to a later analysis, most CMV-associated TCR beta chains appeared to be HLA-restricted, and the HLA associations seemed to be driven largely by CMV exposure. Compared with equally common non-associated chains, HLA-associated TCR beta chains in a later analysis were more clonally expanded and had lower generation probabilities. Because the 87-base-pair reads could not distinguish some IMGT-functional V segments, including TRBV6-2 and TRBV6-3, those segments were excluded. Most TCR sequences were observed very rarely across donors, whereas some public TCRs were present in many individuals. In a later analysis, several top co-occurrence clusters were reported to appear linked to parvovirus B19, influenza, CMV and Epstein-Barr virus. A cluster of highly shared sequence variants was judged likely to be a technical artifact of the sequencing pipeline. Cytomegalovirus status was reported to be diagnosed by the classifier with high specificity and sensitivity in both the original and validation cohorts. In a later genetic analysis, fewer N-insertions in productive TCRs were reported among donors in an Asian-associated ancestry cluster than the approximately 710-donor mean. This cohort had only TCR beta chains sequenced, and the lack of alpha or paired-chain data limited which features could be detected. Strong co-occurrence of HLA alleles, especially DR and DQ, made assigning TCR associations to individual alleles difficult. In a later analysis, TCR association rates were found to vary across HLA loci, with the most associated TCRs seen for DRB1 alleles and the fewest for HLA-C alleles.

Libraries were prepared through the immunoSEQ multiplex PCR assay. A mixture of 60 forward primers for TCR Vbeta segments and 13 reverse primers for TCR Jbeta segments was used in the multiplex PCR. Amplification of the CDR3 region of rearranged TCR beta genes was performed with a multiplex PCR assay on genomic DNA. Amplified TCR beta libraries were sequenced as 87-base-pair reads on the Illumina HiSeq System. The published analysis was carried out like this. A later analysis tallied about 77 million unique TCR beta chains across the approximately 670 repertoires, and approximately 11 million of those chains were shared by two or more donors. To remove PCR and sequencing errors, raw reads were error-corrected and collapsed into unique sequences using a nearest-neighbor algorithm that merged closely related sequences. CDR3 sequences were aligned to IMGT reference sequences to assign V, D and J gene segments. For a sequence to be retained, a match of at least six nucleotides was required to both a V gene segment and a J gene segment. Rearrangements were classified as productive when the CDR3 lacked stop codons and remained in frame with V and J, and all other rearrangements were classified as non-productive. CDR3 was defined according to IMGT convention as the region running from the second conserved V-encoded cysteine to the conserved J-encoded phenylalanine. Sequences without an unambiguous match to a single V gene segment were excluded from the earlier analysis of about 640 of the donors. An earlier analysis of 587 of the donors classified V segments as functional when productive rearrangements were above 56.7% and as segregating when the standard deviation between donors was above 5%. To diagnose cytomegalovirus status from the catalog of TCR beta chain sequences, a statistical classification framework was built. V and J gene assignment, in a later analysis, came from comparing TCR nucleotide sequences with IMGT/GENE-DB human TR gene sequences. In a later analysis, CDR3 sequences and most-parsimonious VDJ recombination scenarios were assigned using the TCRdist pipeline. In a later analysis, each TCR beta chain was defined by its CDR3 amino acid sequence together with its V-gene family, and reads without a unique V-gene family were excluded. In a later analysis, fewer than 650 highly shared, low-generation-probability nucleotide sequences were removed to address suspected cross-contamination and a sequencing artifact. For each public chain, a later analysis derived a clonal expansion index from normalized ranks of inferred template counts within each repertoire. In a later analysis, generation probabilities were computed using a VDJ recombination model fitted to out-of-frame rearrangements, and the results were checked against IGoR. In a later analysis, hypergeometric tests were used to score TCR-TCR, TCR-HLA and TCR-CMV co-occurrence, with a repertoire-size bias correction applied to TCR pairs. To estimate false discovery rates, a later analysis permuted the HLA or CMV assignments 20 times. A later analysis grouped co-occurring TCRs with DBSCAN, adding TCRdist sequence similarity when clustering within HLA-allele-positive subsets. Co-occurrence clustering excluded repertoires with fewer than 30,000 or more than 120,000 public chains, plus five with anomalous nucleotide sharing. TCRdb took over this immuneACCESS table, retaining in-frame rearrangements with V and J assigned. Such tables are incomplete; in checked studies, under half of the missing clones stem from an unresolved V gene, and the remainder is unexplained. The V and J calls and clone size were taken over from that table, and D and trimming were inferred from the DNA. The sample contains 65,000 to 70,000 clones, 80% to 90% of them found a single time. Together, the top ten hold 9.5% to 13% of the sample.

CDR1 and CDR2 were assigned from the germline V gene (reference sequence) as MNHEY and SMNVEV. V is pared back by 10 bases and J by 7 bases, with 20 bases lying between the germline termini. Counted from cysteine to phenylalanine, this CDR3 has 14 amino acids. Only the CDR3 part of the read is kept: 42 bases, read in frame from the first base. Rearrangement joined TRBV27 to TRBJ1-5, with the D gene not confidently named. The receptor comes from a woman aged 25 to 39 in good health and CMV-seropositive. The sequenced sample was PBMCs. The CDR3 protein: CATSDRDGRQPQHF. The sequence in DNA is TGTGCCACCTCGGACCGCGACGGGAGACAGCCCCAGCATTTT.